These 32 T cell receptor beta chains were all obtained from the same sample, sequenced in a study of control samples from healthy donors and cancer patients. The assay was immunoSEQ multiplex PCR, and TCRdb's table has in-frame clones only and misses some. The repertoire includes 60,000 to 100,000 clones, roughly 90% of them detected once, and roughly 6.7% sits in the top ten. Sequencing used blood. These receptors all come from a man aged 45 to 65 in good health.

The gene calls are TRBV5-5 and TRBJ1-2; TRBD1 is a possible D gene (6 bases). CDR1 SGHKS and CDR2 YYEKEE come from the germline V gene (reference sequence). The CDR3 totals 13 residues. V was pared by 3 bases and J by 8 bases, with 14 bases between. CDR3 sequence: CASSSDSRRGYTF. The CDR3 DNA reads TGTGCCAGCAGCTCGGACAGCCGGAGGGGCTACACCTTC.

This clone was seen a handful of times. Germline is not matched at one junction end, which may reflect a read error. The chain joins TRBV9 to TRBJ2-2; D may be TRBD1 or TRBD2 (5 bases each). CDR1 and CDR2 from the germline V gene are SGDLS and YYNGEE. The CDR3 length is 15 residues. The CDR3 DNA is TGTGCCAGCAGCCCCGGGACGGTGAACGCCGGGGAGCTGTTTTTT. Its translation: CASSPGTVNAGELFF. Full variable domain (outside the CDR3, taken from reference TRBV9 and TRBJ2-2): DSGVTQTPKHLITATGQRVTLRCSPRSGDLSVYWYQQSLDQGLQFLIQYYNGEERAKGNILERFSAQQFPDLHSELNLSSLELGDSALYFCASSPGTVNAGELFFGEGSRLTVL.

The CDR3 sequence: CASSPFQGNQPQHF. CDR3 coding DNA: TGTGCCAGCAGTCCATTCCAGGGAAATCAGCCCCAGCATTTT. The rearrangement links TRBV6-4 to TRBJ1-5, with D maybe TRBD1 (5 bases). Germline assignment: CDR1 MRHNA and CDR2 SNTAGT. V lost 5 bases to trimming and J lost 4 bases, with 12 bases between them. The CDR3 covers 14 residues.

V and J are TRBV5-1 and TRBJ2-3; TRBD2 aligns across 7 bases. Germline trimming cut 0 bases from V and 0 bases from J; bases unmatched to any gene: 7. Germline loops: CDR1 SGHRS, CDR2 YFSETQ. The CDR3 is 17 residues long. The CDR3 region has the DNA TGCGCCAGCAGCTTGGCTGGAGGCGGGGGAAGCACAGATACGCAGTATTTT. Its translation: CASSLAGGGGSTDTQYF.

The rearrangement uses TRBV7-3 and TRBJ2-3, with D uncertain. Per germline, CDR1 SGHTA and CDR2 FQGTGA. Trimming shortened V by 4 bases and J by 4 bases, and 15 bases separated the two germline ends. The CDR3 runs 15 residues. CDR3 loop: CASSSNMDRADTQYF. The DNA of the CDR3 is TGTGCCAGCAGCTCCAATATGGATCGGGCAGATACGCAGTATTTT.

Remarks on this clone: This CDR3 is also generated by other DNA sequences in the sample. This chain joins TRBV27 and TRBJ1-2; a possible D gene is TRBD1 (5 bases). The CDR3 sequence is 13 residues long. Germline-derived CDR1 and CDR2 are MNHEY and SMNVEV (reference sequence). Trimming took off 3 bases at V and 4 bases at J, with 9 bases between the two ends. The CDR3 DNA sequence: TGTGCCAGCAGTTTCCAGGGAGGCTATGGCTACACCTTC. Translated: CASSFQGGYGYTF.

The V and J genes are TRBV5-1 and TRBJ2-2; a weak D match, TRBD1 (5 bases). Trimming took 2 bases from V and 5 from J, leaving 13 bases between them. Germline values: CDR1 SGHRS, CDR2 YFSETQ. The CDR3 totals 15 residues. The chain's CDR3 is CASSFSQGGTGELFF. The CDR3 DNA follows: TGCGCCAGCAGCTTTAGCCAGGGTGGGACCGGGGAGCTGTTTTTT.

This chain connects TRBV11-2 to TRBJ2-5; the match to TRBD1 covers 8 bases. Germline-derived CDR1 and CDR2 are SGHAT and FQNNGV. The CDR3 is made up of 15 amino acids. Trimming at V came to 2 bases and at J to 7 bases, leaving 9 bases not matched to a gene. The CDR3 spells CASSLSNRGSGTQYF. CDR3 nucleotide sequence: TGTGCCAGCAGCTTAAGTAACAGGGGGTCGGGGACCCAGTACTTC.

The rearrangement uses TRBV19 and TRBJ2-2; TRBD2 agrees at 10 bases. CDR1 LNHDA and CDR2 SQIVND come from the germline V gene (reference sequence). Trimming removed 5 bases from V and 4 bases from J; junction bases left unmatched: 10. The CDR3 is 17 residues long. CDR3 sequence: CASSPYSGGRVTGELFF. The CDR3 nucleotides are TGTGCCAGTAGTCCCTATAGCGGGGGGCGGGTCACCGGGGAGCTGTTTTTT. Filled out from reference TRBV19 and TRBJ2-2, the complete variable domain reads DGGITQSPKYLFRKEGQNVTLSCEQNLNHDAMYWYRQDPGQGLRLIYYSQIVNDFQKGDIAEGYSVSREKKESFPLTVTSAQKNPTAFYLCASSPYSGGRVTGELFFGEGSRLTVL.

The V call is TRBV5-1, the J call TRBJ2-2; D tentatively fits TRBD1 or TRBD2 (5 bases each). The V gene lost 4 bases and the J gene lost 8 bases, with 15 bases spanning the gap. Germline CDR1 is SGHRS and CDR2 is YFSETQ. The CDR3 contains 14 residues. The CDR3 reads CASSATGQAGELFF. Written as DNA, the CDR3 is TGCGCCAGCAGCGCCACGGGGCAGGCTGGGGAGCTGTTTTTT.

This sequence joins TRBV12-3 or TRBV12-4 and TRBJ2-2; D remains unclear. The CDR3 has 13 amino acids. V dropped 8 bases and J dropped 4 bases, with 11 bases sitting between them. The CDR3 nucleotides are TGTGCCAGCCGGCAACAGAGCACCGGGGAGCTGTTTTTT. This gives the protein CASRQQSTGELFF.

V usage is TRBV12-5 and J usage is TRBJ2-1; 8 bases are a match to TRBD1. Germline loops: CDR1 LGHNT, CDR2 FRNRAP. V dropped 1 base and J dropped 14; count of bases not matched to a gene: 4. The CDR3 totals 12 residues. Written as DNA, the CDR3 is TGTGCTAGTGGTTTGGCGGACAGGGTGAAGTTCTTC. Its protein is CASGLADRVKFF.

This clone was detected only a few times. This chain connects TRBV29-1 to TRBJ1-1; a possible D gene is TRBD1 (5 bases). The germline CDR1 and CDR2 sequences are SQVTM and ANQGSEA. Trimming took off 4 bases at V and 13 bases at J, with 19 bases between the two ends. CDR3 length: 12 residues. CDR3 residues: CSVAGKLKSDFF. In nucleotides, the CDR3 is TGCAGCGTTGCAGGGAAGCTTAAAAGCGATTTCTTT.

This rearrangement joins TRBV2 to TRBJ2-3; D uncertain. CDR3 length: 11 residues. Trimming cost V 5 bases and J 5 bases, with 5 bases left between them. From germline, CDR1 is SNHLY and CDR2 FYNNEI. The CDR3 loop is CASSIGDTQYF. The CDR3 DNA reads TGTGCCAGCAGTATTGGAGATACGCAGTATTTT.

The chain links TRBV19 to TRBJ1-1; 7 bases line up with TRBD1. J was trimmed by 0 bases and V by 4 bases; bases with no gene match: 2. This CDR3 region has 14 residues. Germline loops: CDR1 LNHDA, CDR2 SQIVND (reference sequence). Written as DNA, the CDR3 is TGTGCCAGTAGTAGAGGGACAGTGAACACTGAAGCTTTCTTT. Protein sequence: CASSRGTVNTEAFF. The full variable domain, in which reference TRBV19 and TRBJ1-1 provide the parts outside the CDR3, is DGGITQSPKYLFRKEGQNVTLSCEQNLNHDAMYWYRQDPGQGLRLIYYSQIVNDFQKGDIAEGYSVSREKKESFPLTVTSAQKNPTAFYLCASSRGTVNTEAFFGQGTRLTVV.

This sequence joins TRBV2 and TRBJ1-5; D might be TRBD1 (6 bases). Germline values: CDR1 SNHLY, CDR2 FYNNEI. V dropped 6 bases and J dropped 1 base, with 10 bases sitting between them. This CDR3 has 14 amino acids. The CDR3 coding sequence is TGTGCCAGCAGACAGGACAGCAGCAATCAGCCCCAGCATTTT. It is translated as CASRQDSSNQPQHF.

The gene calls are TRBV19 and TRBJ2-7, with 7 bases lining up with TRBD1. Trimming at V came to 4 bases and at J to 2 bases, leaving 11 bases not matched to a gene. Germline-derived CDR1 and CDR2 are LNHDA and SQIVND (reference sequence). This CDR3 region has 16 residues. The CDR3 bases are TGTGCCAGTAGTAGGCCCGGGACAGCATCGGCCTACGAGCAGTACTTC. This gives the protein CASSRPGTASAYEQYF. The complete variable domain, with remaining parts taken from reference TRBV19 and TRBJ2-7, reads DGGITQSPKYLFRKEGQNVTLSCEQNLNHDAMYWYRQDPGQGLRLIYYSQIVNDFQKGDIAEGYSVSREKKESFPLTVTSAQKNPTAFYLCASSRPGTASAYEQYFGPGTRLTVT.

The chain recombines TRBV7-9 with TRBJ2-5; no clear D gene. Germline-derived CDR1 and CDR2 are SEHNR and FQNEAQ (reference sequence). CDR3 length: 14 residues. V was trimmed by 3 bases and J by 2 bases, leaving 10 bases between them. This chain's CDR3 is CASSFPSSQETQYF. Here the CDR3 DNA reads TGTGCCAGCAGCTTCCCGTCCTCTCAAGAGACCCAGTACTTC.

V is TRBV11-1 and J is TRBJ2-1; tentative D call: TRBD1 (5 bases). V shed 5 bases and J shed 0 bases, with 8 bases lying between them. Germline V gene lookup returns CDR1 SGHAT and CDR2 FQDESV (reference sequence). CDR3 size: 14 residues. CDR3 protein: CASSPRVSYNEQFF. The DNA of the CDR3 is TGTGCCAGCAGCCCCAGGGTCTCCTACAATGAGCAGTTCTTC.

The chain links TRBV5-4 to TRBJ2-5; no reliable D call. Germline V gives CDR1 SGHNT, CDR2 YYREEE (reference sequence). Trimming cost V 2 bases and J 1 base, with 9 bases left between them. The CDR3 is made up of 14 amino acids. The CDR3 region is CASSFYGFQETQYF. The CDR3 nucleotides read TGTGCCAGCAGCTTTTACGGATTCCAAGAGACCCAGTACTTC.

The chain carries TRBV6-2 or TRBV6-3 and TRBJ1-1, with D possibly being TRBD1 (5 bases). The length of the CDR3 is 13 residues. Deletions cut 5 bases from V and 4 bases from J, with 11 bases between. Germline CDR1 is MNHEY and CDR2 is SVGEGT. The CDR3 nucleotides are TGTGCCAGCAGTACGCAGAGGGGCACTGAAGCTTTCTTT. This translates into CASSTQRGTEAFF.

The genes are TRBV7-2 and TRBJ2-1, with TRBD1 matching over 9 bases. Germline CDR1 SGHTA, CDR2 FQGNSA. Unmatched junction bases numbered 5, after V lost 5 bases and J lost 6 bases. This CDR3 contains 14 residues. CDR3 bases: TGTGCCAGCAGCCAACACAGGGGGCCCAATGAGCAGTTCTTC. It yields the protein CASSQHRGPNEQFF.

The chain carries TRBV7-9 and TRBJ2-1; D possibly corresponds to TRBD1 (6 bases). Germline CDR1 is SEHNR and CDR2 is FQNEAQ (reference sequence). The germline V and J ends were trimmed by 0 bases and 8 bases, with 11 bases remaining between them. The CDR3 runs 14 residues. CDR3 in DNA: TGTGCCAGCAGCTTAGCCGACAGGCCCCATGAGCAGTTCTTC. As protein: CASSLADRPHEQFF.

This sequence joins TRBV5-6 and TRBJ2-7; D perhaps matches TRBD1 (7 bases). Trimming shortened V by 4 bases and J by 4 bases, and 15 bases separated the two germline ends. Germline V gene sequence: CDR1 SGHDT, CDR2 YYEEEE. There are 14 residues in the CDR3. The CDR3 sequence: CASSPAGQWYEQYF. The CDR3 DNA follows: TGTGCCAGCAGCCCGGCGGGACAGTGGTACGAGCAGTACTTC.

The chain employs TRBV5-6 and TRBJ2-3, with 7 bases that match TRBD2. Germline V gives CDR1 SGHDT, CDR2 YYEEEE. The CDR3 has 14 amino acids. Losses at the gene ends were 5 bases for V and 9 bases for J; bases not matched to a gene: 12. DNA of the CDR3: TGTGCCAGCAGATTTACCGGGGAGGGCGCCACGCAGTATTTT. Amino acids: CASRFTGEGATQYF.

This clone was detected once. This chain connects TRBV30 to TRBJ1-5; no clear D gene. This CDR3 is 13 amino acids long. V was shortened by 2 bases and J by 4 bases, with 9 bases between the two germline ends. Germline loops: CDR1 GTSNPN, CDR2 SVGIG (reference sequence). The CDR3 DNA is TGTGCCTGGAGTAGCGGGCAGAATCAGCCCCAGCATTTT. Protein: CAWSSGQNQPQHF.

V is TRBV6-5 and J is TRBJ2-1, with TRBD1 identical over 9 bases. The germline CDR1 and CDR2 sequences are MNHEY and SVGAGI. This CDR3 contains 14 residues. Trimming cost V 6 bases and J 2 bases; bases outside gene matches: 2. CDR3 bases: TGTGCCAGCAGGGACAGGGGTCCCTACAATGAGCAGTTCTTC. The encoded protein is CASRDRGPYNEQFF.

The V and J genes are TRBV5-1 and TRBJ2-1; 8 bases align to TRBD2. Germline assignment: CDR1 SGHRS and CDR2 YFSETQ. This CDR3 is built from 14 residues. After removal of 4 bases from V and 4 bases from J, the junction contained 4 bases not matched to a gene. The CDR3 DNA is TGCGCCAGCAGCGACGGGGGGGCGTACAATGAGCAGTTCTTC. It translates to CASSDGGAYNEQFF.

The chain is built from TRBV2 and TRBJ2-5, with 11 bases identical to TRBD2. Germline lookup yields CDR1 SNHLY and CDR2 FYNNEI. CDR3 size: 17 residues. V was pared by 5 bases and J by 5 bases, with 13 bases of the junction left unmatched. The CDR3 DNA reads TGTGCCAGCAGTACACGACCCGTAGCGGGGGGGGCGGAGACCCAGTACTTC. Amino acids: CASSTRPVAGGAETQYF. Full variable domain (missing parts from reference TRBV2 and TRBJ2-5): EPEVTQTPSHQVTQMGQEVILRCVPISNHLYFYWYRQILGQKVEFLVSFYNNEISEKSEIFDDQFSVERPDGSNFTLKIRSTKLEDSAMYFCASSTRPVAGGAETQYFGPGTRLLVL.

The chain carries TRBV2 and TRBJ2-5; TRBD2 aligns across 9 bases. The CDR3 extends over 13 amino acids. V gave up 4 bases and J gave up 5 bases; unmatched junction bases: 2. Per the germline V gene, CDR1 is SNHLY and CDR2 is FYNNEI. The CDR3 nucleotides read TGTGCCAGCAGTGGAGGACTAGCGGAGACCCAGTACTTC. Its translation is CASSGGLAETQYF.

The CDR3 protein is CASSLPAGGEQYF. CDR3 sequence (DNA): TGTGCCAGCAGCTTGCCAGCGGGTGGCGAGCAGTACTTC. The chain couples TRBV5-6 to TRBJ2-7; the D gene is possibly TRBD2 (6 bases). V shed 1 base and J shed 6 bases, with 11 bases lying between them. CDR3 length equals 13 residues. CDR1 is SGHDT and CDR2 is YYEEEE in the germline V gene.

CDR3 residues: CASSYLDRAYQPQHF. CDR3 nucleotide sequence: TGTGCCAGCAGTTACCTTGACAGGGCATATCAGCCCCAGCATTTT. The genes are TRBV6-6 and TRBJ1-5, with 7 bases aligning to TRBD1. The germline gives CDR1 MNHNY, CDR2 SVGAGI (reference sequence). The V and J ends lost 2 bases and 5 bases, in that order; junction bases with no gene match: 6. The CDR3 sequence is 15 residues long.